This TCR beta chain was sequenced during a study of early T cells in non-severe SARS-CoV-2 infection. Researchers attached unique molecular identifiers to individual cDNA molecules. TCRdb passed the 5' RACE reads through MiXCR, listing each CDR3 protein once. The repertoire holds about 64,000 distinct CDR3 sequences, 11% seen once, with under 3% in the top ten. This clonotype was recorded at least ten times. After removal of 5 bases from V and 2 bases from J, the junction contained 5 bases not matched to a gene. The CDR3 spans 14 residues. Germline CDR1 and CDR2: SGHDN and FVKESK. The sequenced sample was whole blood, obtained at baseline. V and J are TRBV14 and TRBJ2-7; 8 bases are a match to TRBD1. The source of this sequence is an adult who was a healthcare worker with PCR-confirmed SARS-CoV-2 infection or an uninfected control (not recorded which). DNA for the CDR3: TGTGCCAGCAGCGAGGACAGGGCCCCCTACGAGCAGTACTTC. Its protein product is CASSEDRAPYEQYF.